This TCR beta chain emerged from a study of cytomegalovirus exposure and HLA in healthy donors. Germline assignment: CDR1 MDHEN and CDR2 SYDVKM. There are 14 residues in the CDR3. Trimming pared 2 bases from V and 1 base from J, leaving 9 bases between. PCR primers comprised 60 Vbeta and 13 Jbeta primers. Assay: immunoSEQ multiplex PCR; the TCRdb copy retains only in-frame clones and omits some. This sample has some 180,000 clones; 60% to 85% occur once, and the top ten carry around 1.6%. The sequenced sample was PBMCs. This receptor was identified in a young man in good health and CMV-seronegative. V gene TRBV28 combines with J gene TRBJ2-7; possible D gene TRBD1, 6 bases. CDR3 coding DNA: TGTGCCAGCAGTTTACAGGGGATTTCCTACGAGCAGTACTTC. This gives the protein CASSLQGISYEQYF.